The 2 T cell receptor beta chains reported below all come from one sample, sequenced in a study of cytomegalovirus exposure and HLA in healthy donors. PCR amplification relied on 60 Vbeta primers (plus 13 Jbeta primers). Profiling relied on immunoSEQ multiplex PCR, and the TCRdb table lists in-frame clones only, not all of them. The listing contains about 150,000 clones. Sequenced sample: PBMCs. The receptors stem from a woman aged 45 to 65 in good health and CMV-seronegative.

V usage is TRBV15 and J usage is TRBJ2-7; possible D gene TRBD2, 5 bases. Germline CDR1 is LNHNV and CDR2 is YYDKDF (reference sequence). Trimming removed 5 bases at V and 2 bases at J, with 13 bases between. The CDR3 length is 14 residues. The CDR3 reads CATSWESGPYEQYF. CDR3 DNA sequence: TGTGCCACCAGCTGGGAGAGCGGTCCCTACGAGCAGTACTTC. The variable domain in full, completed from reference TRBV15 and TRBJ2-7, reads DAMVIQNPRYQVTQFGKPVTLSCSQTLNHNVMYWYQQKSSQAPKLLFHYYDKDFNNEADTPDNFQSRRPNTSFCFLDIRSPGLGDTAMYLCATSWESGPYEQYFGPGTRLTVT.

The CDR3 coding sequence is TGTGCCAGCCCCGAGGGGGCCGGCAGTGGAGATACGCAGTATTTT. Translated: CASPEGAGSGDTQYF. The chain combines TRBV28 with TRBJ2-3; the match to TRBD1 covers 7 bases. Germline-derived CDR1 and CDR2 are MDHEN and SYDVKM. This CDR3 contains 15 residues. The trim removed 8 bases at V and 5 bases at J, leaving 13 bases unmatched.